This TCR beta chain was identified during a study of Ad26.COV2.S vaccination and SARS-CoV-2 variants. Study at large: Vaccine-arm donor from the placebo-controlled COV1001 Ad26.COV2.S trial.

About this clone: Its antigen is as yet unknown.

V was clipped by 8 bases and J by 4 bases, with 14 bases between them. Germline values: CDR1 MGHDK, CDR2 SYGVNS. This CDR3 has 13 amino acids. Produced via immunoSEQ multiplex PCR; TCRdb's table is partial and in-frame only. The data hold 300,000 to 500,000 clones, with 80% to 90% observed a single time. Overall study results and limits: Vaccinated individuals (as opposed to placebo recipients) had higher spike-specific TCR breadth.

Described treatment: around 19 received Ad26.COV2.S at low or high dose, single or two shots; roughly five received placebo; per-sample allocation not given. Sampling took place 63 days after the first vaccine or placebo injection. Based in Boston, the donor was an adult of 18-55 years. The chain has TRBV25-1 and TRBJ1-1; unclear D gene. The sample consisted of peripheral blood, taken in a trial of Ad26.COV2.S vaccine versus placebo. This receptor was identified in a person between 18 and 59 years old who received the Ad26.COV2.S COVID-19 vaccine or a placebo. The CDR3, as DNA: TGTGCCAGCGGTCCCCCGGCGGCCACTGAAGCTTTCTTT. Its translation is CASGPPAATEAFF.